These 32 T cell receptor beta chains were sequenced from one sample in a study of blood T cell repertoires in COVID-19. Sequencing used immunoSEQ multiplex PCR; TCRdb keeps in-frame clones, though not all of them. The table has about 140,000 clones, approximately 87% seen once; the top ten hold 8% to 9%. Sequenced sample: peripheral blood. The receptors derive from a woman aged 50 to 60 with active or convalescent COVID-19.

V and J are TRBV4-2 and TRBJ2-5, with 8 bases that match TRBD2. Germline CDR1 reads LGHNA; CDR2 reads YNFKEQ. The V and J ends lost 1 base and 3 bases, in that order; junction bases with no gene match: 7. The CDR3 is made up of 16 amino acids. The CDR3 DNA follows: TGTGCCAGCAGCCAAGTGACGGGGGGGCCGGAAGAGACCCAGTACTTC. Translating it yields CASSQVTGGPEETQYF.

The V and J genes are TRBV11-2 and TRBJ1-2, with 7 bases identical to TRBD1. Germline CDR1 and CDR2: SGHAT and FQNNGV. The CDR3 is 13 amino acids. V lost 5 bases to trimming and J lost 4 bases; unmatched junction nucleotides: 4. The CDR3 here is CASSPGQSYGYTF. The CDR3 nucleotides read TGTGCCAGCAGCCCGGGACAGTCCTATGGCTACACCTTC.

The gene calls are TRBV6-6 and TRBJ2-7; the match to TRBD1 covers 8 bases. The length of the CDR3 is 14 residues. Germline trimming cut 6 bases from V and 2 bases from J; bases unmatched to any gene: 6. Germline loops: CDR1 MNHNY, CDR2 SVGAGI (reference sequence). CDR3 nucleotides: TGTGCCAGCAGGCCGGGACAGGCAACCTACGAGCAGTACTTC. This translates into CASRPGQATYEQYF.

V gene TRBV12-3 or TRBV12-4 combines with J gene TRBJ1-5, with D hard to call. Trimming removed 4 bases from V and 0 bases from J, with 4 bases in between. CDR3 length equals 13 residues. CDR3: CASSYGSNQPQHF. The CDR3 bases are TGTGCCAGCAGTTACGGTAGCAATCAGCCCCAGCATTTT.

The chain uses TRBV7-8 and TRBJ2-7; 9 nucleotides agree with TRBD1. The CDR3 covers 14 residues. With 5 bases clipped from V and 7 bases from J, the junction kept 9 bases outside the gene matches. The germline V gene encodes CDR1 SGHVS and CDR2 FQNEAQ. The CDR3 loop is CASSHYRGHREQYF. The CDR3 DNA reads as TGTGCCAGCAGCCACTACAGGGGGCACCGGGAGCAGTACTTC.

Here the CDR3 DNA reads TGTGCCAGTAGTATAGCCTTCTCGGACAGCTCTGGAAACACCATATATTTT. Its protein is CASSIAFSDSSGNTIYF. The chain recombines TRBV19 with TRBJ1-3; maybe TRBD1 (6 bases). CDR3 length: 17 residues. Trimming cost V 1 base and J 0 bases, with 13 bases left between them. Germline V gives CDR1 LNHDA, CDR2 SQIVND (reference sequence).

This chain connects TRBV5-1 to TRBJ2-2; possibly TRBD1 for D (6 bases). V was shortened by 4 bases and J by 4 bases, with 14 bases between the two germline ends. CDR1 and CDR2 from the germline V gene are SGHRS and YFSETQ. The length of the CDR3 is 15 residues. CDR3 in DNA: TGCGCCAGCAGCGGGACCGGACAGTCCACCGGGGAGCTGTTTTTT. This encodes CASSGTGQSTGELFF.

The chain couples TRBV7-3 to TRBJ2-1, with a weak D call TRBD1 (5 bases). V shed 2 bases and J shed 7 bases, with 9 bases lying between them. This CDR3 has 13 residues. Germline-derived CDR1 and CDR2 are SGHTA and FQGTGA. The DNA of the CDR3 is TGTGCCAGCAGCTTATGGCCAGGGAATGAGCAGTTCTTC. It specifies CASSLWPGNEQFF.

This clone has just one count. This chain joins TRBV28 and TRBJ1-4, with TRBD1 matching over 9 bases. The CDR3 has 15 amino acids. V shed 6 bases and J 3 bases; nucleotides not matched to a gene: 5. CDR1 MDHEN and CDR2 SYDVKM come from the germline V gene. CDR3 amino acids: CASRETGGSNEKLFF. In DNA, the CDR3 is TGTGCCAGCAGGGAAACAGGGGGCTCTAATGAAAAACTGTTTTTT.

The genes are TRBV6-1 and TRBJ1-4; D perhaps matches TRBD1 (6 bases). Looked up from germline, CDR1 is MNHNS and CDR2 is SASEGT. The CDR3 extends over 16 amino acids. The germline V and J ends were trimmed by 0 bases and 8 bases, with 16 bases remaining between them. The CDR3 reads CASSEAERGGWEKLFF. The CDR3 coding sequence is TGTGCCAGCAGTGAAGCGGAGAGGGGGGGCTGGGAAAAACTGTTTTTT.

The chain links TRBV24-1 to TRBJ2-2; D might be TRBD2 (6 bases). CDR1 and CDR2 (germline): KGHDR, SFDVKD. The ends were cut back, 5 bases at V and 3 bases at J, with 15 bases in the middle. CDR3 length: 16 amino acids. As DNA, the CDR3 is TGTGCCACCAGTGTATTAGGATCGGGGGACACCGGGGAGCTGTTTTTT. Protein sequence: CATSVLGSGDTGELFF.

The chain joins TRBV11-3 to TRBJ2-2, with 12 bases identical to TRBD2. Looked up from germline, CDR1 is SGHNT and CDR2 is YENEEA. The CDR3 sequence is 17 residues long. With V trimmed by 5 bases and J by 3 bases, 7 bases remained unmatched. CDR3 in amino acids: CASSGTSGLGDTGELFF. The DNA of the CDR3 is TGTGCCAGCAGCGGGACTAGCGGGCTGGGGGACACCGGGGAGCTGTTTTTT.

V gene TRBV6-5 combines with J gene TRBJ1-6, with D hard to call. There are 15 residues in the CDR3. Germline V gene lookup returns CDR1 MNHEY and CDR2 SVGAGI. Trimming removed 4 bases at V and 0 bases at J, with 7 bases between. The DNA for the CDR3 is TGTGCCAGCAGTTCCGAGAGCTCCTATAATTCACCCCTCCACTTT. It translates to CASSSESSYNSPLHF.

The chain is built from TRBV7-9 and TRBJ1-2, with D uncertain. Trimming cost V 5 bases and J 8 bases, with 12 bases left between them. The CDR3 totals 12 residues. CDR1 and CDR2 (germline): SEHNR, FQNEAQ (reference sequence). The CDR3 sequence is CASSLSQYGYTF. In DNA form, the CDR3 reads TGTGCCAGCAGCCTCTCACAGTACGGCTACACCTTC. Full variable domain (rest looked up from reference TRBV7-9 and TRBJ1-2): DTGVSQNPRHKITKRGQNVTFRCDPISEHNRLYWYRQTLGQGPEFLTYFQNEAQLEKSRLLSDRFSAERPKGSFSTLEIQRTEQGDSAMYLCASSLSQYGYTFGSGTRLTVV.

V gene TRBV11-1 combines with J gene TRBJ2-3; TRBD1 matches at 10 bases. The CDR3 has 15 residues. V shed 8 bases, J shed 2 bases, and the junction held 7 bases outside the gene matches. CDR1 SGHAT and CDR2 FQDESV come from the germline V gene (reference sequence). CDR3 loop: CASLPTGGVTDTQYF. DNA of the CDR3: TGTGCCAGCCTTCCGACAGGGGGCGTCACAGATACGCAGTATTTT.

The V call is TRBV30, the J call TRBJ1-2; D unclear. CDR1 and CDR2 from the germline V gene are GTSNPN and SVGIG (reference sequence). The CDR3 has 12 residues. V was clipped by 2 bases and J by 6 bases, with 10 bases between them. CDR3 nucleotides: TGTGCCTGGAGTAATTCCCAGGATGGCTACACCTTC. It encodes CAWSNSQDGYTF. Drawing the rest from reference TRBV30 and TRBJ1-2, the complete variable domain is SQTIHQWPATLVQPVGSPLSLECTVEGTSNPNLYWYRQAAGRGLQLLFYSVGIGQISSEVPQNLSASRPQDRQFILSSKKLLLSDSGFYLCAWSNSQDGYTFGSGTRLTVV.

The chain combines TRBV30 with TRBJ1-1; 9 positions match TRBD1. Germline trimming cut 3 bases from V and 0 bases from J; bases unmatched to any gene: 5. The V gene's germline CDR1 is GTSNPN and CDR2 SVGIG (reference sequence). This CDR3 is 15 amino acids long. The CDR3 DNA reads as TGTGCCTGGAGCGGGACAGGGAATCTGAACACTGAAGCTTTCTTT. It translates to CAWSGTGNLNTEAFF.

The V and J genes are TRBV28 and TRBJ2-7, with D possibly TRBD2 on 6 matching bases. Germline CDR1 MDHEN, CDR2 SYDVKM. V lost 3 bases and J lost 2, with 17 bases in between. This CDR3 is 16 amino acids long. The DNA of the CDR3 is TGTGCCAGCAGTTTTTACTCCTTGGGGGGTACCTACGAGCAGTACTTC. This encodes CASSFYSLGGTYEQYF.

V and J are TRBV29-1 and TRBJ1-2, with 9 bases identical to TRBD1. Germline lookup yields CDR1 SQVTM and CDR2 ANQGSEA. The trim removed 6 bases at V and 4 bases at J, leaving 6 bases unmatched. The CDR3 has 13 amino acids. CDR3 DNA sequence: TGCAGCGTCCCCGGGACAGGGTTCTATGGCTACACCTTC. This gives the protein CSVPGTGFYGYTF.

This sequence joins TRBV24-1 and TRBJ2-7; 8 bases agree with TRBD2. J was trimmed by 3 bases and V by 0 bases; bases with no gene match: 9. Germline assignment: CDR1 KGHDR and CDR2 SFDVKD. CDR3 size: 17 residues. CDR3 nucleotide sequence: TGTGCCACCAGTGATTTGACACGGCGGGGGGCCCGCTACGAGCAGTACTTC. Its translation is CATSDLTRRGARYEQYF.

This rearrangement joins TRBV9 to TRBJ2-3; perhaps TRBD1 as D (5 bases). Trimming pared 4 bases from V and 5 bases from J, leaving 11 bases between. The length of the CDR3 is 13 residues. Germline assignment: CDR1 SGDLS and CDR2 YYNGEE. This CDR3 reads CASSRQPGDTQYF. As DNA, the CDR3 is TGTGCCAGCAGCCGACAGCCCGGAGATACGCAGTATTTT.

The gene calls are TRBV5-1 and TRBJ1-4; 9 bases match TRBD1. V lost 0 bases and J lost 2; bases outside the gene matches: 5. The length of the CDR3 is 17 residues. Germline CDR1 SGHRS, CDR2 YFSETQ. This CDR3 reads CASSLGRTGVTNEKLFF. The CDR3 nucleotides are TGCGCCAGCAGCTTGGGGCGGACAGGGGTGACTAATGAAAAACTGTTTTTT.

This chain uses TRBV7-2 with TRBJ2-1; D is ambiguous. With 4 bases removed from V and 4 bases from J, the gap between germline ends came to 5 bases. Germline CDR1 reads SGHTA; CDR2 reads FQGNSA. There are 12 residues in the CDR3. The CDR3 protein is CASSSLYNEQFF. Written as DNA, the CDR3 is TGTGCCAGCAGCTCCCTTTACAATGAGCAGTTCTTC.

The chain carries TRBV2 and TRBJ1-2, with D possibly matching TRBD1 (5 bases). This CDR3 is built from 13 residues. The V gene's germline CDR1 is SNHLY and CDR2 FYNNEI. Trimming pared 8 bases from V and 3 bases from J, leaving 13 bases between. The CDR3 sequence: CASSFDSDYGYTF. The CDR3 DNA sequence: TGTGCCAGCTCGTTCGACAGCGACTATGGCTACACCTTC. Complete variable domain (other parts from reference TRBV2 and TRBJ1-2): EPEVTQTPSHQVTQMGQEVILRCVPISNHLYFYWYRQILGQKVEFLVSFYNNEISEKSEIFDDQFSVERPDGSNFTLKIRSTKLEDSAMYFCASSFDSDYGYTFGSGTRLTVV.

The rearrangement joins TRBV7-8 to TRBJ2-7; perhaps TRBD1 as D (7 bases). The germline CDR1 and CDR2 sequences are SGHVS and FQNEAQ. Trimming pared 5 bases from V and 4 bases from J, leaving 15 bases between. CDR3 length: 14 residues. The CDR3, as DNA: TGTGCCAGCAGCCTAGTCGGGGGACAGTACGAGCAGTACTTC. Amino acid sequence: CASSLVGGQYEQYF.

The chain combines TRBV9 with TRBJ1-2; D not certain. Per the germline V gene, CDR1 is SGDLS and CDR2 is YYNGEE. Trimming removed 0 bases from V and 1 base from J, with 10 bases in between. This CDR3 region has 15 residues. The CDR3 sequence: CASSVAYGGNYGYTF. The DNA for the CDR3 is TGTGCCAGCAGCGTAGCTTATGGAGGTAACTATGGCTACACCTTC. Looking up the rest from reference TRBV9 and TRBJ1-2 gives the full variable domain: DSGVTQTPKHLITATGQRVTLRCSPRSGDLSVYWYQQSLDQGLQFLIQYYNGEERAKGNILERFSAQQFPDLHSELNLSSLELGDSALYFCASSVAYGGNYGYTFGSGTRLTVV.

This sequence joins TRBV13 and TRBJ1-5; the D is unclear. Germline values: CDR1 PRHDT, CDR2 FYEKMQ (reference sequence). The CDR3 covers 15 residues. V shed 0 bases and J shed 2 bases, with 8 bases lying between them. CDR3 DNA: TGTGCCAGCAGCTTAGGGGCCAGTGGCAATCAGCCCCAGCATTTT. Translation gives CASSLGASGNQPQHF.

The chain joins TRBV24-1 to TRBJ2-1, with 9 bases lining up with TRBD2. CDR3 size: 14 residues. J was trimmed by 7 bases and V by 7 bases; bases with no gene match: 7. Germline lookup yields CDR1 KGHDR and CDR2 SFDVKD. As DNA, the CDR3 is TGTGCCACCAGGGTAGCGGGAGCGGAAAATGAGCAGTTCTTC. It codes for CATRVAGAENEQFF.

This chain uses TRBV4-3 with TRBJ1-2; 8 nucleotides align to TRBD1. CDR3 length: 17 residues. Germline assignment: CDR1 LGHNA and CDR2 YSLEER. The V and J ends lost 3 bases and 5 bases, in that order; junction bases with no gene match: 14. The CDR3 is CASSQSIRQGAYYGYTF. The DNA of the CDR3 is TGCGCCAGCAGCCAGTCGATCAGGCAGGGGGCGTATTATGGCTACACCTTC.

The rearrangement links TRBV7-9 to TRBJ2-3, with D hard to call. Germline V gene data show CDR1 as SEHNR and CDR2 as FQNEAQ (reference sequence). The CDR3 length is 15 residues. V was clipped by 1 base and J by 2 bases, with 10 bases between them. This CDR3 is CASSLDRQATDTQYF. The CDR3 coding sequence is TGTGCCAGCAGCTTAGACCGGCAGGCCACAGATACGCAGTATTTT.

This chain connects TRBV27 to TRBJ1-4; D gene uncertain. This CDR3 region has 14 residues. V gave up 3 bases and J gave up 7 bases, with 12 bases separating them. Germline-derived CDR1 and CDR2 are MNHEY and SMNVEV (reference sequence). The CDR3 DNA is TGTGCCAGCAGTTTTTGGGGAGAAGGTGAAAAACTGTTTTTT. This sequence encodes CASSFWGEGEKLFF.

The chain recombines TRBV2 with TRBJ2-1, with D hard to call. Germline CDR1 and CDR2: SNHLY and FYNNEI. The germline V and J ends were trimmed by 4 bases and 6 bases, with 16 bases remaining between them. The CDR3 is 15 amino acids. The CDR3 region is CASSVRGGPLNEQFF. The CDR3 DNA reads TGTGCCAGCAGTGTACGAGGTGGCCCCCTCAATGAGCAGTTCTTC.